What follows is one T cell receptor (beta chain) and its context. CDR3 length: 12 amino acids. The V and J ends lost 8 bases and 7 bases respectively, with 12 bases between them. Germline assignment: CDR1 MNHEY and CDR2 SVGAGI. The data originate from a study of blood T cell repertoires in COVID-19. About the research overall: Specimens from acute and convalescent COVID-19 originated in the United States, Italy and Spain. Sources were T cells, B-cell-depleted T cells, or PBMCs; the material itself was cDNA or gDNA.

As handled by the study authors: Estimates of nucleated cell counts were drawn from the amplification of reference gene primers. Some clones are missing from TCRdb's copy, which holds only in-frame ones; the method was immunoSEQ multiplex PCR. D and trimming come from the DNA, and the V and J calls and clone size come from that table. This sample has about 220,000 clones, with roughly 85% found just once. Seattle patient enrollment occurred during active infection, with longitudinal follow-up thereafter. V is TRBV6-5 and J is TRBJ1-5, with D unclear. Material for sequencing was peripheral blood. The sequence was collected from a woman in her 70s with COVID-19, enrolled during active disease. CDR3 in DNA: TGTGCCAGCCGGAGGGAAGGACAGCCCCAGCATTTT. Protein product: CASRREGQPQHF.